What follows is one T cell receptor beta chain and its context. Trimming left V 4 bases short and J 2 bases short, with 17 bases between. The CDR3 has 16 amino acids. The germline gives CDR1 SGHTA, CDR2 FQGNSA. The sample comes from a study of blood T cell repertoires in COVID-19. At the level of the study: Italy, Spain and the United States were the sources of the convalescent and acute COVID-19 samples.

The Seattle patients joined while their infection was active and were tracked longitudinally afterward. Some clones are missing from TCRdb's copy, which holds only in-frame ones; the method was immunoSEQ multiplex PCR. This table holds about 180,000 clones, 85% found once. This chain links TRBV7-2 with TRBJ1-2; no reliable D call. The sequence was obtained from a woman between 45 and 65 years old with COVID-19, enrolled during active disease. Source material: peripheral blood. CDR3 coding DNA: TGTGCCAGCAGCTCATACACCCTGGCATTGAACTATGGCTACACCTTC. Its protein is CASSSYTLALNYGYTF.